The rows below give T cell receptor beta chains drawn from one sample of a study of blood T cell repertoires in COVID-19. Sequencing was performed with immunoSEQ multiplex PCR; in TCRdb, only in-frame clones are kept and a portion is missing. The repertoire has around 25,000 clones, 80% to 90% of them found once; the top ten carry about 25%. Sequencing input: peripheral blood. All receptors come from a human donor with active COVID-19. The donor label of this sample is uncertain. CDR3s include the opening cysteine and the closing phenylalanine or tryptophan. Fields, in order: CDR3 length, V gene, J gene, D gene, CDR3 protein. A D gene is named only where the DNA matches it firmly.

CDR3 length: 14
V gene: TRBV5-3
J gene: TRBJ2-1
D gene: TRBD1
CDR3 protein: CARSLLQGSNEQFF

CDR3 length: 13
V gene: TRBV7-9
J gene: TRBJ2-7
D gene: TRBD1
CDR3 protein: CASSTGQSYEQYF

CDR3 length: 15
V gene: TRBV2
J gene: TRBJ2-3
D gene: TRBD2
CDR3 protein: CASSEGLATTDTQYF

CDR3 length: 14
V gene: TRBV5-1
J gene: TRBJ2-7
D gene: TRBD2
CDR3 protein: CASTTSGQTYEQYF

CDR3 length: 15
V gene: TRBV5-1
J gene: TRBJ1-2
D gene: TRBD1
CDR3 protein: CASSFGDRGNYGYTF

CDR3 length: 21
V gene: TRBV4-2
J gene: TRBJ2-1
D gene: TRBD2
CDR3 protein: CASSQEFGLRLAYSSYNEQFF

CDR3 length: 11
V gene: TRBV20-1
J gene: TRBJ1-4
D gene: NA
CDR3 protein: CSARPPGDWFF

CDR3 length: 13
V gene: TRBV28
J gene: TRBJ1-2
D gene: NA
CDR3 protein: CASSLTPRDGYTF

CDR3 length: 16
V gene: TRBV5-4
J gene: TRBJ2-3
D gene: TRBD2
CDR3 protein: CASSQGLGASTDTQYF

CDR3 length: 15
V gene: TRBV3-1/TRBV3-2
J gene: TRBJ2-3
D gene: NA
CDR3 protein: CASSQEGGRTDTQYF

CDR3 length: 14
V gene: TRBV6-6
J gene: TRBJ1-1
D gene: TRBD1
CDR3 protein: CASTDGQGYTEAFF

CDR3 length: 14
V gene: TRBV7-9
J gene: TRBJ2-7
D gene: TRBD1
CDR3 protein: CASSLAEGQGAKYF

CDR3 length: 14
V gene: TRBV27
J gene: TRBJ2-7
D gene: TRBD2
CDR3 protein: CASSYGTSGYEQYF

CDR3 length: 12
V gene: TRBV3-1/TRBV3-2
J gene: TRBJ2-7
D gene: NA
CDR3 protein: CASSQDMRVQYF

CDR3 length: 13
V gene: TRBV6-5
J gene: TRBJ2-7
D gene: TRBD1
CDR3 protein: CASSKGQGREQYF

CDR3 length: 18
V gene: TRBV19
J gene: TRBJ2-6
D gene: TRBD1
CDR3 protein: CASSVFYRGKSGANVLTF

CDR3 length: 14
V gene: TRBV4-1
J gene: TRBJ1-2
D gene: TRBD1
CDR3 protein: CASSPSDRGYGYTF

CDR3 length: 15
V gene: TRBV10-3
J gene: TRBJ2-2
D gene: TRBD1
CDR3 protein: CAISPGTGISGELFF

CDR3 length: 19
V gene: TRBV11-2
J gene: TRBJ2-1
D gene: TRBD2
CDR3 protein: CASSLVGLAGRNYYNEQFF

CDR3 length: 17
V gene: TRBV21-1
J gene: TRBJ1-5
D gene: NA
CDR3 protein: CASSKARGDYSNQPQHF

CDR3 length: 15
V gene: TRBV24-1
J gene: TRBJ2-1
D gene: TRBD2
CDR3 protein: CATSDPGGAKNEQFF

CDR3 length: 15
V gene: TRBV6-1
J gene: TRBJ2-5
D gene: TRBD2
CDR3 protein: CASSESSGGGETQYF

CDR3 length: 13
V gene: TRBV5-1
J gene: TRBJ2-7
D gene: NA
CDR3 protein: CASSSQGGDEQYF

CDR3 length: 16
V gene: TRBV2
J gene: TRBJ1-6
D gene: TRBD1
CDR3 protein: CASSGQGTVYNSPLHF

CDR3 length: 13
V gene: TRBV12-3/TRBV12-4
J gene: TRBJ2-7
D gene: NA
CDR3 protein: CASSLVAGNEQYF

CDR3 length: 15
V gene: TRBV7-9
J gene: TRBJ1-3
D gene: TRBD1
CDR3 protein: CASSTDRQGGNTIYF

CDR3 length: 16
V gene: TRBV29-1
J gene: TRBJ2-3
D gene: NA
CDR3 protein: CSVERSDRVSTDTQYF

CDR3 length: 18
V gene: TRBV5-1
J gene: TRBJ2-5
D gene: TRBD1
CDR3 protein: CASSSTGGAGVRGETQYF

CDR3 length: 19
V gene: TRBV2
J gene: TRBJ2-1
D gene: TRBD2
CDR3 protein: CASSEYGTSGSFSSNEQFF

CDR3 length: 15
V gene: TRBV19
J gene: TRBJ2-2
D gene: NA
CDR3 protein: CASSIGGRGTGELFF

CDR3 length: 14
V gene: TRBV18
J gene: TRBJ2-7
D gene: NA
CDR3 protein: CASSPGQNLYEQYF

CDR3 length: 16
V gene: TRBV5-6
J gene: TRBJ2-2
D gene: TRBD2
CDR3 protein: CASNQGLAGNTGELFF

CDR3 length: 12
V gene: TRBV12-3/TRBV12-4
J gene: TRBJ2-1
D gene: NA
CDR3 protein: CASSFRWNEQFF

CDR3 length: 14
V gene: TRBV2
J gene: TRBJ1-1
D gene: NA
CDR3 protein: CASSEQGRNTEAFF

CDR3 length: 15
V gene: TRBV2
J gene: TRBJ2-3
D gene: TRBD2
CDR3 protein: CASSVIAGSTDTQYF

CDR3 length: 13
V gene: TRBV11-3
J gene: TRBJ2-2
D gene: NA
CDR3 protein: CASGRLVTGELFF

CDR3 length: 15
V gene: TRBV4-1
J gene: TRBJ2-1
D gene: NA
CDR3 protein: CASSQGQGRDNEQFF

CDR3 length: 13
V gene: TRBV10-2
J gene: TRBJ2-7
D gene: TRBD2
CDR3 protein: CASRLALTYEQYF

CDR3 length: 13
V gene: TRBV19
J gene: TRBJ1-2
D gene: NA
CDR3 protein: CASKLREGYGYTF

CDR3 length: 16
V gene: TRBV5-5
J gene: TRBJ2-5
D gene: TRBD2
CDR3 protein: CASSLGSGGSQETQYF

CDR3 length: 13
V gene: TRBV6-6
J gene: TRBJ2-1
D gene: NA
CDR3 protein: CASSLDRYNEQFF

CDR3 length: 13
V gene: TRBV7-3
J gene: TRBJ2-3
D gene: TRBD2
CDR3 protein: CASSLTLGGAQYF